The clone carrying this T cell receptor beta chain came up a few times. The antigen is not known. Treatment specified: oral pan-JAK inhibitor, 5-10 mg twice daily. Patients with alopecia areata provided lesional scalp punch biopsies as well as peripheral blood. The CDR3 contains 13 residues. Trimming took off 5 bases at V and 5 bases at J, with 13 bases between the two ends. Germline V CDR1 and CDR2: SQVTM, ANQGSEA. These data come from a study of CD8+ T cells in alopecia areata. Study results and limitations: Among the top 100, expanded CD8+ clones, as well as scalp clonality, were significantly decreased by tofacitinib. Many expanded lesional clones stayed in scalp and blood while on tofacitinib. Scalp data also include sequences from resident alphabeta T cells of normal skin.

Extracted RNA was reverse transcribed into cDNA, the sequencing template. TCRdb keeps only in-frame clones here, not all; method: immunoSEQ multiplex PCR. The repertoire includes roughly 73,000 clones, roughly 28% of them detected once, and 15% sits in the top ten. Sequencing used CD8+ T cells sorted from blood, obtained at week 4, from a patient treated with tofacitinib. The clonotype originates from a human donor with alopecia areata. The chain uses TRBV29-1 and TRBJ2-1; D is undetermined. The CDR3 DNA sequence: TGCAGCGTTCGAGTACAAGCCGACAATGAGCAGTTCTTC. As protein: CSVRVQADNEQFF.